This TCR beta chain was profiled in a study of blood T cells in healthy people across ages. On this clonotype itself: The junction departs from germline at one end; a sequencing error may be responsible.

This CDR3 has 16 residues. CDR1 is SGHTA, CDR2 FQGNSA, per germline. Through a sample-barcoded 5' primer and a J-beta primer mix, a second PCR was run for 7 to 11 cycles. TCRdb re-analysed the 5' RACE reads in MiXCR, keeping a single row per CDR3 protein. Of around 2 million distinct CDR3 sequences in the sample, approximately 40% were seen once. The sequenced material came from blood. The rearrangement joins TRBV7-2 to TRBJ2-7, with D possibly matching TRBD1 (6 bases). This TCR derives from a human donor in good health. DNA of the CDR3: TGTGTCAGCAGCTCCAGGGACACCCAAAAAACCTACGAGCAGTACTTC. It is translated as CVSSSRDTQKTYEQYF.